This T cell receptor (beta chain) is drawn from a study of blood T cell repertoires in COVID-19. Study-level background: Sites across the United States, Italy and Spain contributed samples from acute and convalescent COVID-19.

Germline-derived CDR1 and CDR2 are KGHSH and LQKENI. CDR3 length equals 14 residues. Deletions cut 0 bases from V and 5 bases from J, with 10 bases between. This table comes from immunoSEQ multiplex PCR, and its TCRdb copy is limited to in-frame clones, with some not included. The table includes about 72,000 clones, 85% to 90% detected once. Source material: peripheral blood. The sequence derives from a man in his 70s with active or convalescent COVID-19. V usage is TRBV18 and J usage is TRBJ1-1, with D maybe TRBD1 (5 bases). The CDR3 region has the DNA TGTGCCAGCTCACCACCGCGGGACGGGACTGAAGCTTTCTTT. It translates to CASSPPRDGTEAFF.